The 9 T cell receptor beta chains listed next were all sequenced from one sample in a study of spatial heterogeneity in lung cancer. Time point meaning: sample taken at primary tumor resection. Whole RNA, which was extracted from tumor, nontumor lung tissue or frozen PBMC, was sequenced without any cell sorting. One entry per CDR3 protein results from TCRdb running MiXCR on the 5' RACE reads. The data hold tens of thousands of distinct CDR3 sequences, with over 8.5% observed a single time. The source material was PBMCs, sampled at surgery. Receptor source: a male donor with early-stage non-small cell lung cancer.

This clonotype was counted many times. The chain uses TRBV2 and TRBJ2-3; D tentatively fits TRBD1 or TRBD2 (5 bases each). The CDR3 has 12 residues. CDR1 and CDR2 from the germline V gene are SNHLY and FYNNEI. Trimming took 11 bases from V and 6 from J, leaving 15 bases between them. The CDR3 DNA sequence: TGTGCCGGAAGGGACCGCGCCGATACGCAGTATTTT. Its protein product is CAGRDRADTQYF.

The chain links TRBV7-6 to TRBJ2-3; unclear D gene. V lost 2 bases, J lost 1 base, and 4 bases lay in between. The CDR3 consists of 13 residues. The V gene's germline CDR1 is SGHVS and CDR2 FNYEAQ. The CDR3 region is CASSLFRTDTQYF. The CDR3 nucleotides read TGTGCCAGCAGCTTATTCCGCACAGATACGCAGTATTTT. Together with reference TRBV7-6 and TRBJ2-3, the CDR3 gives the full variable domain: GAGVSQSPRYKVTKRGQDVALRCDPISGHVSLYWYRQALGQGPEFLTYFNYEAQQDKSGLPNDRFSAERPEGSISTLTIQRTEQRDSAMYRCASSLFRTDTQYFGPGTRLTVL.

The chain recombines TRBV20-1 with TRBJ2-6, with 9 bases fitting TRBD2. CDR3 size: 20 residues. Germline CDR1 is DFQATT and CDR2 is SNEGSKA (reference sequence). The V segment lost 1 base and the J segment 0 bases; nucleotides outside the gene matches: 13. The CDR3 coding sequence is TGCAGTGCTAGAGGTATACACCGACTAGCGGAATACTCTGGGGCCAACGTCCTGACTTTC. Amino acid sequence: CSARGIHRLAEYSGANVLTF.

This clonotype was detected many times. The V gene is TRBV28, the J gene TRBJ1-2, with TRBD1 as a possible D gene (5 bases). This CDR3 is 12 amino acids long. Germline CDR1 reads MDHEN; CDR2 reads SYDVKM. Trimming shortened V by 4 bases and J by 4 bases, and 7 bases separated the two germline ends. For the CDR3, the DNA is TGTGCCAGCAGTTCTAGGGGCTATGGCTACACCTTC. It is translated as CASSSRGYGYTF.

There are many counts of this clonotype. This rearrangement joins TRBV5-1 to TRBJ1-5, with 7 bases fitting TRBD1. V gave up 4 bases and J gave up 5 bases; unmatched junction bases: 3. The length of the CDR3 is 13 residues. Germline V lookup: CDR1 SGHRS, CDR2 YFSETQ. The DNA for the CDR3 is TGCGCCAGCAGCGCGGGGACAGATCAGCCCCAGCATTTT. Protein: CASSAGTDQPQHF.

The gene calls are TRBV7-9 and TRBJ1-2; D perhaps matches TRBD1 (5 bases). CDR3 length: 13 amino acids. Per germline, CDR1 SEHNR and CDR2 FQNEAQ (reference sequence). Trimming took 0 bases from V and 4 from J, leaving 6 bases between them. CDR3 coding DNA: TGTGCCAGCAGCTTAGCAGGGACCTATGGCTACACCTTC. Encoded protein: CASSLAGTYGYTF.

The rearrangement links TRBV7-9 to TRBJ2-7, with TRBD2 matching 8 bases. Per the germline V gene, CDR1 is SEHNR and CDR2 is FQNEAQ (reference sequence). V was pared by 1 base and J by 2 bases, with 4 bases of the junction left unmatched. The CDR3 covers 15 residues. Written as DNA, the CDR3 is TGTGCCAGCAGCTTAGGGGCTAGCGGGCCCTACGAGCAGTACTTC. Translating gives CASSLGASGPYEQYF.

Many counts were recorded for this clonotype. In nucleotides, the CDR3 is TGTGCCAGCAGATGGACGGGGGCGCGCGATCAGCCCCAGCATTTT. This encodes CASRWTGARDQPQHF. The V gene is TRBV27, the J gene TRBJ1-5; perhaps TRBD1 as D (6 bases). CDR1 and CDR2 from the germline V gene are MNHEY and SMNVEV (reference sequence). V was pared by 6 bases and J by 5 bases, with 17 bases between. This CDR3 spans 15 amino acids.

As for this clonotype: A much larger clone lies a single base off, so this may be a read error. CDR3 DNA sequence: TGCAGCGTTGACAAGGGGGCCGGTGAGCAGTTCTTC. The encoded protein is CSVDKGAGEQFF. V is TRBV29-1 and J is TRBJ2-1; 7 bases align to TRBD1. CDR1 SQVTM and CDR2 ANQGSEA come from the germline V gene. The CDR3 contains 12 residues. The V gene end was trimmed by 3 bases and the J gene end by 9 bases; junction bases not matched to a gene: 5.